This T cell receptor beta chain originates from a study of neurological immune-mediated disorders. J gave up 9 bases and V 7 bases, and 6 bases lay outside the gene matches. Germline lookup yields CDR1 DFQATT and CDR2 SNEGSKA (reference sequence). CDR3 length: 13 residues. This clonotype was observed many times. TCRdb itself ran the 5' RACE reads through MiXCR, one entry per CDR3 protein. Counted here are roughly 70,000 distinct CDR3 sequences, approximately 5% occurring once; the ten biggest clones make up 2% to 2.5%. The sequence was collected from a woman between 70 and 85 years old with multiple sclerosis. Sequencing input: PBMCs. This chain joins TRBV20-1 and TRBJ1-6; 10 bases match TRBD1. CDR3 coding DNA: TGCAGTGGACAGGGGGCTAAGGGTTCACCCCTCCACTTT. Residues: CSGQGAKGSPLHF.